This TCR beta chain appears in the sequencing data of a study of CD8+ T cells in alopecia areata. Comment on this clone: Its antigen is undetermined.

CDR3 size: 14 residues. Deletions cut 0 bases from V and 4 bases from J, with 10 bases between. The germline CDR1 and CDR2 sequences are SGHRS and YFSETQ. Treatment specified: oral pan-JAK inhibitor, 5-10 mg twice daily. The authors sorted CD4+ and CD8+ T cells from PBMCs. Sequencing relied on a cDNA template that was reverse transcribed from extracted RNA. The assay was immunoSEQ multiplex PCR, and TCRdb's table has in-frame clones only and misses some. The sample includes 170,000 or so clones, roughly 65% of them seen just once. Whole-study findings and limits: A large proportion of expanded lesional clones were detected persisting in scalp and blood during tofacitinib. Normal skin's resident alphabeta T cells are sequenced alongside lesional scalp T cells.

The source material was CD4+ T cells sorted from blood, sampled at week 4, from a patient treated with tofacitinib. V gene TRBV5-1 combines with J gene TRBJ1-2; D possibly corresponds to TRBD1 (5 bases). This TCR was sampled from a human donor with alopecia areata. The DNA for the CDR3 is TGCGCCAGCAGCTTGGAAGAGGGGAGCTATGGCTACACCTTC. Translated: CASSLEEGSYGYTF.